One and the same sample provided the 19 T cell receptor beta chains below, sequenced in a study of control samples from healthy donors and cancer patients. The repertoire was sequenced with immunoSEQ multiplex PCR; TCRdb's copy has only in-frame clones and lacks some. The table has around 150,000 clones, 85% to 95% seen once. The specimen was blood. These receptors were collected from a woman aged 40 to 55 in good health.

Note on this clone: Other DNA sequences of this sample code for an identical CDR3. CDR3 loop: CASSPVNTEAFF. The DNA for the CDR3 is TGTGCCAGCAGCCCGGTGAACACTGAAGCTTTCTTT. The gene calls are TRBV7-9 and TRBJ1-1, with D unresolved. The CDR3 is 12 residues long. Trimming shortened V by 5 bases and J by 0 bases, and 4 bases separated the two germline ends. From germline, CDR1 is SEHNR and CDR2 FQNEAQ (reference sequence). The full variable domain, rest sourced from reference TRBV7-9 and TRBJ1-1, is DTGVSQNPRHKITKRGQNVTFRCDPISEHNRLYWYRQTLGQGPEFLTYFQNEAQLEKSRLLSDRFSAERPKGSFSTLEIQRTEQGDSAMYLCASSPVNTEAFFGQGTRLTVV.

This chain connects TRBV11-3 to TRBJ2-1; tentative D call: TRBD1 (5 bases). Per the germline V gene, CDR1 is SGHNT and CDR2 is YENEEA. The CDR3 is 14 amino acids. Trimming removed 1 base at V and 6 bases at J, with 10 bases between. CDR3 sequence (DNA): TGTGCCAGCAGCTTAGCAGGCAGGGTCAATGAGCAGTTCTTC. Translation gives CASSLAGRVNEQFF.

This CDR3 reads CASGDRAVDIQYF. Written as DNA, the CDR3 is TGTGCCAGCGGGGACAGGGCGGTAGACATTCAGTACTTC. The rearrangement uses TRBV27 and TRBJ2-4; 9 nucleotides align to TRBD1. Germline CDR1 reads MNHEY; CDR2 reads SMNVEV (reference sequence). The V segment lost 8 bases and the J segment 8 bases; nucleotides outside the gene matches: 7. This CDR3 is 13 amino acids long.

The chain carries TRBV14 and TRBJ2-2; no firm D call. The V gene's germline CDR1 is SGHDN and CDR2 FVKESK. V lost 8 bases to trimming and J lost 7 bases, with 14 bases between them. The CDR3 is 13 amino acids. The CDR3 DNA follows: TGTGCCAGCGGACCTCGGGTCGGCGGGGAGCTGTTTTTT. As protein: CASGPRVGGELFF.

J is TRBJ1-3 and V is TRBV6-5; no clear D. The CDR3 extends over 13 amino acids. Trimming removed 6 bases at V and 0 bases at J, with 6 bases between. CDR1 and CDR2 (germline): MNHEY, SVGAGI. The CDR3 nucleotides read TGTGCCAGCAGAACGAGCTCTGGAAACACCATATATTTT. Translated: CASRTSSGNTIYF.

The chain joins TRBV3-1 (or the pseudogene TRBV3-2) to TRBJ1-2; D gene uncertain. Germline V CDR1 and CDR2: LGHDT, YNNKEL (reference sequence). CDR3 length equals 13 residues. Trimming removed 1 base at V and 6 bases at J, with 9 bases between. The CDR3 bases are TGTGCCAGCAGCCAAGTTCGAACAGATGGCTACACCTTC. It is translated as CASSQVRTDGYTF.

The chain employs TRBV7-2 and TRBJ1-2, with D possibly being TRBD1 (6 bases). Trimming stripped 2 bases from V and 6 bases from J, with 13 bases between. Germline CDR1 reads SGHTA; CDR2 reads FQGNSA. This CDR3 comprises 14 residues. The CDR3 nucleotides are TGTGCCAGCAGCTTAAATTCCAGGGGTAATGGCTACACCTTC. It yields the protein CASSLNSRGNGYTF.

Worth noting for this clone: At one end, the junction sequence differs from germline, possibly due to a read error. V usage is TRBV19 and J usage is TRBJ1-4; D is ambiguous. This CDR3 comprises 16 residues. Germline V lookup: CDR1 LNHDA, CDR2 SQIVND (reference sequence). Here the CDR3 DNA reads TGTGCCAGTAGTCCTATGCCACAGCGCCCTAAAGAAAAACTGTTTTTT. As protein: CASSPMPQRPKEKLFF.

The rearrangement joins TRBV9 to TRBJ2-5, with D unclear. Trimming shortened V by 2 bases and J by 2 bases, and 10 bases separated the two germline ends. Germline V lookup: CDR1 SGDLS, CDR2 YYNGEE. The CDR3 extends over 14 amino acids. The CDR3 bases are TGTGCCAGCAGCGTTACGGACGTACAAGAGACCCAGTACTTC. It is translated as CASSVTDVQETQYF.

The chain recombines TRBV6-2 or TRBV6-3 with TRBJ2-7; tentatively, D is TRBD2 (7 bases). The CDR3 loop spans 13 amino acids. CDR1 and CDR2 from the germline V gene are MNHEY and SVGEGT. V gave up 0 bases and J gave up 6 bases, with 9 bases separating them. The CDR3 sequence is CASSYSRGGEQYF. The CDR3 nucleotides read TGTGCCAGCAGTTACTCGAGGGGGGGCGAGCAGTACTTC.

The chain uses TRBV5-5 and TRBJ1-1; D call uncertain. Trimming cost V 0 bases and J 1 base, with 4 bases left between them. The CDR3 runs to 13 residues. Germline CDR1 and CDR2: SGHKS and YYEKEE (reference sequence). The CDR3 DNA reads TGTGCCAGCAGCTTGGCCAAGAACACTGAAGCTTTCTTT. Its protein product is CASSLAKNTEAFF.

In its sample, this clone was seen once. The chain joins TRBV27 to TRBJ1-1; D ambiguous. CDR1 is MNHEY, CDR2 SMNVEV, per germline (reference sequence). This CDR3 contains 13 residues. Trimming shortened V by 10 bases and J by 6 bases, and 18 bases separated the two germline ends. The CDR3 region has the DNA TGTGCCATCCGGCCCTCCCTTGGCTCTGAAGCTTTCTTT. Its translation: CAIRPSLGSEAFF.

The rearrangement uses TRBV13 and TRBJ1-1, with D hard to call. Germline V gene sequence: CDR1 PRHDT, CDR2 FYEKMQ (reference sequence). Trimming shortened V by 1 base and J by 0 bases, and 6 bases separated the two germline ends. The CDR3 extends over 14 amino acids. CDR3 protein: CASSLEGLNTEAFF. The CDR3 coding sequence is TGTGCCAGCAGCTTAGAGGGTCTGAACACTGAAGCTTTCTTT.

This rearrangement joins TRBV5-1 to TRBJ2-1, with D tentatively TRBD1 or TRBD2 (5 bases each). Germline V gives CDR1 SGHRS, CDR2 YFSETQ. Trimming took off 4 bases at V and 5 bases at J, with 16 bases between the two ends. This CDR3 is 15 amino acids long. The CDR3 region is CASSHGLDRDNEQFF. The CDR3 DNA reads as TGCGCCAGCAGCCACGGACTCGACAGAGACAATGAGCAGTTCTTC.

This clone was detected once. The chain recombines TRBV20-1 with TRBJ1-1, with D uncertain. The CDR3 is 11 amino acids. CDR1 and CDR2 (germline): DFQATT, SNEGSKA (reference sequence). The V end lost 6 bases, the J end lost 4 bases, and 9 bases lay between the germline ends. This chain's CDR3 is CSARTATEAFF. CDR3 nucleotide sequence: TGCAGTGCCAGAACAGCCACTGAAGCTTTCTTT.

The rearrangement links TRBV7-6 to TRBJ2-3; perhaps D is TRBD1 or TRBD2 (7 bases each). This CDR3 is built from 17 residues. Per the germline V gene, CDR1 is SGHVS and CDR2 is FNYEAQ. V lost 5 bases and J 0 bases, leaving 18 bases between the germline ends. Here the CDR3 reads CASSRTLRGGSTDTQYF. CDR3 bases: TGTGCCAGCAGCCGGACCCTCAGGGGGGGAAGCACAGATACGCAGTATTTT.

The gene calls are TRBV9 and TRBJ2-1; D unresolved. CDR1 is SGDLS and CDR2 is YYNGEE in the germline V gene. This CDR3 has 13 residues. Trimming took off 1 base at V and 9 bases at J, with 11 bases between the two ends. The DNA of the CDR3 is TGTGCCAGCAGCGTATCGGAAACGCGTGAGCAGTTCTTC. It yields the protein CASSVSETREQFF. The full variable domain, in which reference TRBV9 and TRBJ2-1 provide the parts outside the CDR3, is DSGVTQTPKHLITATGQRVTLRCSPRSGDLSVYWYQQSLDQGLQFLIQYYNGEERAKGNILERFSAQQFPDLHSELNLSSLELGDSALYFCASSVSETREQFFGPGTRLTVL.

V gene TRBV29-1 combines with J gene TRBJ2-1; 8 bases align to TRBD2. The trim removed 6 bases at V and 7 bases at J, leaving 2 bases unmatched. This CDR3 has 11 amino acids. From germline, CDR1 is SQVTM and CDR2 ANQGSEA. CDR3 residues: CSVRLANEQFF. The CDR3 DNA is TGCAGCGTGCGACTAGCGAATGAGCAGTTCTTC.

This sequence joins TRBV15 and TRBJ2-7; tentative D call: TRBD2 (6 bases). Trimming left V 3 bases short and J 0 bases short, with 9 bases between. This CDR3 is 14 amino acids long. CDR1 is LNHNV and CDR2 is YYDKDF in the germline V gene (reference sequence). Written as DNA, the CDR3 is TGTGCCACCAGCAGTTGGGGGGACTCCTACGAGCAGTACTTC. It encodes CATSSWGDSYEQYF.